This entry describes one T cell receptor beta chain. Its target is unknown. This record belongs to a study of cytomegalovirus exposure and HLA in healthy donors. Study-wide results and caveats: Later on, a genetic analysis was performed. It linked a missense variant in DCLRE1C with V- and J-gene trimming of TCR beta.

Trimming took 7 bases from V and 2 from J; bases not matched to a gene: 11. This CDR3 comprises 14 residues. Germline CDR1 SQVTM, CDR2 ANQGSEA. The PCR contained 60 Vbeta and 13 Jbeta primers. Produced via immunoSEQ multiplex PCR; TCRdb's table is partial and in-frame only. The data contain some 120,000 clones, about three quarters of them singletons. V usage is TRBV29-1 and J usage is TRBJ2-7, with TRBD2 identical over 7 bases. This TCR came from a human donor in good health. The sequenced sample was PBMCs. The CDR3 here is CSARPGLPPYEQYF. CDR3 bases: TGCAGCGCAAGGCCGGGACTACCTCCCTACGAGCAGTACTTC.